This TCR beta chain was identified during a study of blood T cell repertoires in COVID-19. Overall study context: Sites across the United States, Italy and Spain contributed samples from acute and convalescent COVID-19.

Only a few counts were recorded for this clone. The V gene's germline CDR1 is MNHNY and CDR2 SVGAGI (reference sequence). The CDR3 covers 13 residues. The ends were cut back, 0 bases at V and 7 bases at J, with 6 bases in the middle. TCRdb's table, derived via immunoSEQ multiplex PCR, lists solely in-frame clones and lacks some. The sample records under 200,000 clones, 70% to 90% being singletons. The V gene is TRBV6-6, the J gene TRBJ2-2; unclear D gene. Sequencing used peripheral blood. This sequence originates from a woman over 75 with acute or convalescent COVID-19. CDR3 sequence (DNA): TGTGCCAGCAGTTACTCCCGCGACGGGGAGCTGTTTTTT. This encodes CASSYSRDGELFF.